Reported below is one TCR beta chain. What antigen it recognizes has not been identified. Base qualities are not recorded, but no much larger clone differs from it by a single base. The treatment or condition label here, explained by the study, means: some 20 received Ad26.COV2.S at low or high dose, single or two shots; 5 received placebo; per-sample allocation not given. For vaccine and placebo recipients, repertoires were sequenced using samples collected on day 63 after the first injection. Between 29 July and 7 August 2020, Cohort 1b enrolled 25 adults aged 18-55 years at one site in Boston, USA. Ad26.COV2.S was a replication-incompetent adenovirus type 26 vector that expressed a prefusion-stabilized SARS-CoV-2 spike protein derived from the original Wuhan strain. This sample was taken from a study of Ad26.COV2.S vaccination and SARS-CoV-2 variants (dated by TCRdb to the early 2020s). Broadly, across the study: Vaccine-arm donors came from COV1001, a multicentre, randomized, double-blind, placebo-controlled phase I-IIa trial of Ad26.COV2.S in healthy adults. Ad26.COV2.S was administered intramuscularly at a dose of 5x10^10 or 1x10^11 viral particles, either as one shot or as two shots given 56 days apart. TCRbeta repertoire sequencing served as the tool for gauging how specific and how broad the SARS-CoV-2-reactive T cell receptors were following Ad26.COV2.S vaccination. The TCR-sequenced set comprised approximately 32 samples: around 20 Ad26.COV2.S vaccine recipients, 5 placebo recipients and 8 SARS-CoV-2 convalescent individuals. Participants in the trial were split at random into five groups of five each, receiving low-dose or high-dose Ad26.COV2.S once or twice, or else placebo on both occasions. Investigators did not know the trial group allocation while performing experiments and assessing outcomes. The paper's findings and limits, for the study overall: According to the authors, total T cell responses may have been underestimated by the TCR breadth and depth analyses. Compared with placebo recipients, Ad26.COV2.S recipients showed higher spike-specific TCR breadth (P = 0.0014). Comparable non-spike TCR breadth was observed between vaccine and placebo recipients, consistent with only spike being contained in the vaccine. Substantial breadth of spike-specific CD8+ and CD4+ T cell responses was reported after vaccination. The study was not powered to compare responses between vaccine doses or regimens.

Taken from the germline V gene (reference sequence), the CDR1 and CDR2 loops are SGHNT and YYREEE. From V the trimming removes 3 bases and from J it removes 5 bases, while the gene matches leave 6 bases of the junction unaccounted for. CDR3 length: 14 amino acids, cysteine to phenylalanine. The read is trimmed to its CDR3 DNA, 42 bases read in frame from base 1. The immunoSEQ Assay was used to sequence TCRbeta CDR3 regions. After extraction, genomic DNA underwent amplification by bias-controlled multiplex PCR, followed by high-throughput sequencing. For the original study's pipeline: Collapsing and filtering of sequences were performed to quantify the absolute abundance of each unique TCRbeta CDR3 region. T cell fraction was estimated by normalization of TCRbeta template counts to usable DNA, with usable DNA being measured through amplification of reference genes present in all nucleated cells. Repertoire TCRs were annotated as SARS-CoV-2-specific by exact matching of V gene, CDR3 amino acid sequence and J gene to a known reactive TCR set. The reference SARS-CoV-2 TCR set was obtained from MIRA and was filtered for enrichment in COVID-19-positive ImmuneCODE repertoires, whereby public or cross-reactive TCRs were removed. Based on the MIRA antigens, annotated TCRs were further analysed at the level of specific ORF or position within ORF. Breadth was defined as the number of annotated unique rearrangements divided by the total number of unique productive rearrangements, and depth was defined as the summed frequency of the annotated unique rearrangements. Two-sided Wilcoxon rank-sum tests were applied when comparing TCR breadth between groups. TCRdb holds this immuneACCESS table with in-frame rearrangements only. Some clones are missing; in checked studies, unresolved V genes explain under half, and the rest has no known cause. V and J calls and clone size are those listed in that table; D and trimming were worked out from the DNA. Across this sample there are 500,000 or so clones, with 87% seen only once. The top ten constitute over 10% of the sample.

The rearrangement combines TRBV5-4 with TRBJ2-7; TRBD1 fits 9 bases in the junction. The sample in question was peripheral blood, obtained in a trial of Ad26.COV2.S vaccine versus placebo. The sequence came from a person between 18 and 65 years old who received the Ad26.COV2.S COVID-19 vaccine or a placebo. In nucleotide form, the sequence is TGTGCCAGCAGCTATGGGACAGGGAATCACGAGCAGTACTTC. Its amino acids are CASSYGTGNHEQYF.